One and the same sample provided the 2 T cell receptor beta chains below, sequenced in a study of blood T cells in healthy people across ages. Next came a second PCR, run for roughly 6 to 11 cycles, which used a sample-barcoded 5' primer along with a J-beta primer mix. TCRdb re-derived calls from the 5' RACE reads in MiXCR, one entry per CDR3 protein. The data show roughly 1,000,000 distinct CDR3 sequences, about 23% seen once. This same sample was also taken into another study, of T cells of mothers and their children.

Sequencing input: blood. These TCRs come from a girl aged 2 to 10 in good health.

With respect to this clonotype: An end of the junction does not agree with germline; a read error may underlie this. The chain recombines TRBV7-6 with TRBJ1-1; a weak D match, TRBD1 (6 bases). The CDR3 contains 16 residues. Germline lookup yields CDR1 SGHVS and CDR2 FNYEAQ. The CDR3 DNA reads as TGCGCCAGCAGCTTAGGGGAAGGAGGGGGAAGGACTGAAGCTTTCTTT. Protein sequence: CASSLGEGGGRTEAFF.

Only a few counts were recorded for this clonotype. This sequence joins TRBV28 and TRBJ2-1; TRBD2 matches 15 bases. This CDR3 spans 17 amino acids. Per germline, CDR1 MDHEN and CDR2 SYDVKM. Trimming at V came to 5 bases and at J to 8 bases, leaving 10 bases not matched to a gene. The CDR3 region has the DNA TGTGCCAGCAGTCTGAGGACTAGCGGGAGGGTGGGCGATGAGCAGTTCTTC. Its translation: CASSLRTSGRVGDEQFF.